These 13 T cell receptor beta chains originate from one sample sequenced in a study of blood T cell repertoires in COVID-19. Measured with immunoSEQ multiplex PCR; TCRdb has only the in-frame clones, and not every one. The profile covers around 56,000 clones, with about 84% appearing a single time and roughly 6.9% taken by the ten largest. Sequencing was done on a sample of peripheral blood. Every receptor here comes from a man between 60 and 75 years old with acute or convalescent COVID-19.

The rearrangement links TRBV7-2 to TRBJ2-2, with a tentative D call TRBD2 (5 bases). The CDR3 is 14 amino acids. V was clipped by 4 bases and J by 6 bases, with 12 bases between them. Per germline, CDR1 SGHTA and CDR2 FQGNSA. CDR3 residues: CASSYKTGSGELFF. CDR3 DNA sequence: TGTGCCAGCAGCTACAAGACGGGGTCCGGGGAGCTGTTTTTT.

The chain has TRBV5-1 and TRBJ2-1; 7 bases are a match to TRBD2. After removal of 1 base from V and 6 bases from J, the junction contained 10 bases not matched to a gene. In germline, CDR1 is SGHRS, CDR2 YFSETQ. This CDR3 spans 16 amino acids. Written as DNA, the CDR3 is TGCGCCAGCAGCTTGAGGCTAGCGGACGGTGGCAATGAGCAGTTCTTC. This encodes CASSLRLADGGNEQFF.

The rearrangement joins TRBV6-5 to TRBJ1-6, with 10 bases that match TRBD1. Germline loops: CDR1 MNHEY, CDR2 SVGAGI. This CDR3 spans 13 amino acids. V lost 6 bases to trimming and J lost 10 bases; unmatched junction nucleotides: 3. The CDR3 nucleotides read TGTGCCAGCAGCAGGACAGGGGGGTCACCCCTCCACTTT. Translation: CASSRTGGSPLHF.

The V call is TRBV6-6, the J call TRBJ1-6; D remains ambiguous. The ends were cut back, 11 bases at V and 5 bases at J, with 16 bases in the middle. The CDR3 loop spans 14 amino acids. Germline CDR1 is MNHNY and CDR2 is SVGAGI (reference sequence). CDR3 amino acids: CAGRRELDNSPLHF. CDR3 in DNA: TGTGCCGGAAGGAGGGAGCTGGATAATTCACCCCTCCACTTT.

In its sample, this clone was seen once. This rearrangement joins TRBV11-2 to TRBJ1-1; 8 positions match TRBD1. CDR1 SGHAT and CDR2 FQNNGV come from the germline V gene. The CDR3 runs 13 residues. V was pared by 5 bases and J by 4 bases, with 3 bases of the junction left unmatched. The CDR3 nucleotides read TGTGCCAGCAGCCGGACAGGGAGCACTGAAGCTTTCTTT. This gives the protein CASSRTGSTEAFF.

As regards this clone: The sample contains more than one DNA sequence encoding this CDR3. The chain combines TRBV3-1 (or the pseudogene TRBV3-2) with TRBJ2-1; D not resolved. This CDR3 contains 13 residues. Germline V gives CDR1 LGHDT, CDR2 YNNKEL (reference sequence). The V gene lost 4 bases and the J gene lost 0 bases, with 4 bases spanning the gap. The CDR3 DNA follows: TGTGCCAGCAGCCGTAGCTCCTACAATGAGCAGTTCTTC. Protein product: CASSRSSYNEQFF.

V gene TRBV14 combines with J gene TRBJ2-7; 9 positions agree with TRBD1. V shed 6 bases and J 0 bases; nucleotides not matched to a gene: 3. Germline CDR1 SGHDN, CDR2 FVKESK. The CDR3 spans 14 residues. CDR3 sequence (DNA): TGTGCCAGCAGGGCGACAGGGGGCTCCTACGAGCAGTACTTC. Protein: CASRATGGSYEQYF.

The chain couples TRBV19 to TRBJ2-2; 7 bases match TRBD1. There are 14 residues in the CDR3. CDR1 and CDR2 (germline): LNHDA, SQIVND (reference sequence). The junction had 3 bases not matched to a gene; V was cut back by 3 bases and J by 5 bases. CDR3 in amino acids: CASSMQGQTGELFF. The CDR3 coding sequence is TGTGCCAGTAGTATGCAGGGACAGACCGGGGAGCTGTTTTTT.

The chain employs TRBV6-5 and TRBJ1-4; a possible D gene is TRBD1 (5 bases). Between the trimmed V and J ends, which lost 0 bases and 7 bases, there was a span of 12 bases. CDR3 length equals 15 residues. Looked up from germline, CDR1 is MNHEY and CDR2 is SVGAGI. CDR3 residues: CASSYSGAMAEKLFF. The CDR3 nucleotides read TGTGCCAGCAGTTACTCAGGGGCCATGGCTGAAAAACTGTTTTTT.

The CDR3 sequence is CASNAGDNYGYTF. CDR3 in DNA: TGTGCCAGCAACGCAGGGGACAACTATGGCTACACCTTC. V and J are TRBV2 and TRBJ1-2; tentative D call: TRBD1 (6 bases). This CDR3 contains 13 residues. CDR1 is SNHLY and CDR2 is FYNNEI in the germline V gene. The ends were cut back, 7 bases at V and 2 bases at J, with 11 bases in the middle.

J is TRBJ1-1 and V is TRBV20-1; D is uncertain. CDR3 size: 11 residues. The germline gives CDR1 DFQATT, CDR2 SNEGSKA (reference sequence). V was clipped by 2 bases and J by 1 base, with 2 bases between them. The CDR3 sequence: CSARQNTEAFF. Here the CDR3 DNA reads TGCAGTGCTAGACAGAACACTGAAGCTTTCTTT.

The chain carries TRBV18 and TRBJ2-1; TRBD1 matches at 11 bases. Germline lookup yields CDR1 KGHSH and CDR2 LQKENI. The CDR3 runs to 16 residues. V was clipped by 0 bases and J by 2 bases; unmatched bases: 0. CDR3 in amino acids: CASSPPGQGAYNEQFF. DNA of the CDR3: TGTGCCAGCTCACCACCGGGACAGGGGGCCTACAATGAGCAGTTCTTC.

The CDR3 coding sequence is TGTGCCAGCAGCTCCAGGACAGGTCCCCAACCCCTCCACTTT. Protein sequence: CASSSRTGPQPLHF. The chain combines TRBV11-3 with TRBJ1-6; 7 bases fit TRBD1. From germline, CDR1 is SGHNT and CDR2 YENEEA. The CDR3 has 14 residues. J gave up 12 bases and V 4 bases, and 9 bases lay outside the gene matches.